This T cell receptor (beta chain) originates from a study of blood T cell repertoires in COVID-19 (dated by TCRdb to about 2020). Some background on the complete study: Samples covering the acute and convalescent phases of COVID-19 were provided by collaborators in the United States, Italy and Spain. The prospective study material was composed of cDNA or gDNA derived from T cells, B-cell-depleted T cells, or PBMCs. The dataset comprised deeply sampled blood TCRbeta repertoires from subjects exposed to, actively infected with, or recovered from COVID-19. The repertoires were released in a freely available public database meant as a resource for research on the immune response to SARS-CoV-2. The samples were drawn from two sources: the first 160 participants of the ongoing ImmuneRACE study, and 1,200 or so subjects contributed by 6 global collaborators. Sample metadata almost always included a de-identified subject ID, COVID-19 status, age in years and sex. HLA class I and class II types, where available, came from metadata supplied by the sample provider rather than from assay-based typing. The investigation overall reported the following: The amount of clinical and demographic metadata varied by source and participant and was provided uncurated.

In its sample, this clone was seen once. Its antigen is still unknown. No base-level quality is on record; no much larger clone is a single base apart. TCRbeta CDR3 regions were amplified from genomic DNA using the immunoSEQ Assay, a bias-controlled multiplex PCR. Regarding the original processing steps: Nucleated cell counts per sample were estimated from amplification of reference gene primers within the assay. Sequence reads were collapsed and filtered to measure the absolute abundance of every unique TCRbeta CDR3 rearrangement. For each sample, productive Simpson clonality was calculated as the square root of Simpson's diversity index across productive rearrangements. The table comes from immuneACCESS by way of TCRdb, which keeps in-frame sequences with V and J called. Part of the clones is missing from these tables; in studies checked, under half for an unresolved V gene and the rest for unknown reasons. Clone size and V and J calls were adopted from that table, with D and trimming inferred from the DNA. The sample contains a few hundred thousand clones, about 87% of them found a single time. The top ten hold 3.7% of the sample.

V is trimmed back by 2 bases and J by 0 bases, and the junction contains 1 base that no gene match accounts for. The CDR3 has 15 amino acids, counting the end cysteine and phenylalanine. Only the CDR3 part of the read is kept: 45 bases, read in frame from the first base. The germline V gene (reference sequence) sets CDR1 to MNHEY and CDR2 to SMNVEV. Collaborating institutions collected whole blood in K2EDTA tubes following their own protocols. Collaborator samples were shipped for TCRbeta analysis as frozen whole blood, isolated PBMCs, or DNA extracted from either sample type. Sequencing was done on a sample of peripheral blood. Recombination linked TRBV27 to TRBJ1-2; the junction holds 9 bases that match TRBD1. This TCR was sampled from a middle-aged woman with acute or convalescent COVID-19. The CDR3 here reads CASSLGQGTNYGYTF. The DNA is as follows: TGTGCCAGCAGTTTAGGACAGGGGACTAACTATGGCTACACCTTC.